The rows below give T cell receptor beta chains drawn from one sample of a study of identical twins. TCRdb re-called the 5' RACE reads with MiXCR, one entry per CDR3 protein. The profile shows more than 400,000 distinct CDR3 sequences, nearly 15% of them singletons. These data also featured in a second study, about yellow fever vaccine responses in identical twins.

Specimen: CD4+ T cells sorted from blood. The receptors were gathered from a woman younger than 30 in good health. CDR3s include the opening cysteine and the closing phenylalanine or tryptophan. The D gene is left open where the match is weak. Not every row has a clone size; where given, it reads once, few, many or a size class.

D	V	size	J	CDR3	DNA
.	TRBV5-1	many	TRBJ1-6	CASSLTEYNSPLHF	TGCGCCAGCAGCTTGACAGAATATAATTCACCCCTCCACTTT
.	TRBV2	few	TRBJ2-1	CASSEQVTEQFF	TGTGCCAGCAGTGAACAGGTTACTGAGCAGTTCTTC
TRBD2	TRBV5-1	few	TRBJ2-7	CASSLAPGTSSYEQYF	TGCGCCAGCAGCTTAGCTCCGGGGACTAGCAGTTACGAGCAGTACTTC
.	TRBV5-1	few	TRBJ2-7	CASSNGGGSSYEQYF	TGCGCCAGCAGCAATGGGGGTGGCAGCTCCTACGAGCAGTACTTC
.	TRBV3-1	.	TRBJ1-1	CASSSAGGRNTEAFF	TGTGCCAGCAGCTCGGCGGGGGGCCGGAACACTGAAGCTTTCTTT
.	TRBV7-8	.	TRBJ2-3	CASPSPQYF	TGTGCCAGCCCCTCCCCGCAGTATTTT
TRBD1	TRBV5-1	few	TRBJ1-5	CASRQGSNQPQHF	TGCGCCAGCAGACAGGGGAGCAATCAGCCCCAGCATTTT
.	TRBV20-1	.	TRBJ2-1	CSANFNEQFF	TGCAGTGCTAATTTCAATGAGCAGTTCTTC
TRBD2	TRBV6-5	.	TRBJ2-5	CASSYFSSGIQETQYF	TGTGCCAGCAGTTACTTTTCTAGCGGGATACAAGAGACCCAGTACTTC
.	TRBV7-8	.	TRBJ2-3	CASSLRPITDTQYF	TGTGCCAGCAGCTTAAGGCCAATCACAGATACGCAGTATTTT
.	TRBV4-2	few	TRBJ1-5	CASSQEGSGSGPQPQHF	TGTGCCAGCAGCCAAGAAGGCTCAGGCTCCGGTCCTCAGCCCCAGCATTTT
TRBD1	TRBV24-1	few	TRBJ2-2	CATSDLGTERNANTGELFF	TGTGCCACCAGTGACCTGGGGACAGAACGAAACGCGAACACCGGGGAGCTGTTTTTT
.	TRBV5-5	few	TRBJ2-2	CASSPPHGGANTGELFF	TGTGCCAGCAGCCCCCCCCATGGGGGAGCGAACACCGGGGAGCTGTTTTTT
TRBD2	TRBV3-1	.	TRBJ2-3	CASSPERYLAGVVDTQYF	TGTGCCAGCAGCCCCGAGCGCTATCTAGCGGGAGTGGTGGATACGCAGTATTTT
TRBD2	TRBV12-3/TRBV12-4	.	TRBJ2-2	CASSRSGGATGELFF	TGTGCCAGCAGTCGTAGCGGGGGGGCTACCGGGGAGCTGTTTTTT